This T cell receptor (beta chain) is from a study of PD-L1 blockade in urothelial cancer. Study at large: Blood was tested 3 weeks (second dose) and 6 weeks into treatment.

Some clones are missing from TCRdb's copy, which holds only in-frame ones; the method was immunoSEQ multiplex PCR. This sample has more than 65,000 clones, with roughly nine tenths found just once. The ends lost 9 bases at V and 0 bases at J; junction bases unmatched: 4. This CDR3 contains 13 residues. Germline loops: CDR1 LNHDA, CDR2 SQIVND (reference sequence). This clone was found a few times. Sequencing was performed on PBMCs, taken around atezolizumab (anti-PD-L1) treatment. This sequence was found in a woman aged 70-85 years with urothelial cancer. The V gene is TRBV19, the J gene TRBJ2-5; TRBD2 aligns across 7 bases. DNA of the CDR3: TGTGCCAGCGGGAGGTCGTACCAAGAGACCCAGTACTTC. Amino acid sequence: CASGRSYQETQYF.